A selection of T cell receptor beta chains follows, all from one sample in a study of blood T cell repertoires in COVID-19. Using immunoSEQ multiplex PCR, the repertoire was profiled, and TCRdb retains in-frame clones only, with some absent. The table includes roughly 86,000 clones, approximately 86% detected once. Sample: peripheral blood. Every receptor here comes from a man aged 50 or older with active or convalescent COVID-19. Each CDR3 is given with its conserved first and last residue. The order of the fields is clone size, V gene, D gene, J gene, CDR3 protein, CDR3 DNA. The D gene is left open where the match is weak. Clone size appears in some rows only: once, few, many, or a class for an expanded clone.

size: -
V: TRBV5-1
D: -
J: TRBJ1-2
CDR3: CASSWDLGGGYTF
DNA: TGCGCCAGCAGCTGGGATCTAGGAGGAGGCTACACCTTC

size: -
V: TRBV5-1
D: -
J: TRBJ1-1
CDR3: CASSPRGGLTSTEAFF
DNA: TGCGCCAGCAGCCCCCGGGGGGGCCTGACGAGCACTGAAGCTTTCTTT

size: -
V: TRBV5-1
D: TRBD1
J: TRBJ1-1
CDR3: CASSFRDRSDWNTEAFF
DNA: TGCGCCAGCAGCTTTAGGGACAGGAGTGATTGGAACACTGAAGCTTTCTTT

size: -
V: TRBV7-2
D: -
J: TRBJ2-5
CDR3: CASSRQGGRETQYF
DNA: TGTGCCAGCAGTCGTCAGGGGGGCCGGGAGACCCAGTACTTC

size: few
V: TRBV4-3
D: -
J: TRBJ1-6
CDR3: CASSQAGVYNSPLHF
DNA: TGCGCCAGCAGCCAAGCGGGAGTTTATAATTCACCCCTCCACTTT

size: -
V: TRBV5-1
D: TRBD2
J: TRBJ2-3
CDR3: CASSLERGGADTQYF
DNA: TGCGCCAGCAGCTTGGAACGGGGGGGCGCAGATACGCAGTATTTT

size: -
V: TRBV19
D: TRBD1
J: TRBJ1-5
CDR3: CASSTGTGRGNQPQHF
DNA: TGTGCCAGTAGTACGGGGACAGGGAGGGGCAATCAGCCCCAGCATTTT

size: -
V: TRBV6-4
D: TRBD2
J: TRBJ2-3
CDR3: CASSEASGGAFPQYF
DNA: TGTGCCAGCAGTGAAGCTAGCGGGGGGGCCTTTCCGCAGTATTTT

size: -
V: TRBV6-6
D: -
J: TRBJ1-5
CDR3: CASRPGDNSNQPQHF
DNA: TGTGCCAGCAGACCCGGGGACAATAGCAATCAGCCCCAGCATTTT

size: few
V: TRBV6-6
D: -
J: TRBJ1-2
CDR3: CASSPQGNGYTF
DNA: TGTGCCAGCAGCCCCCAGGGAAATGGCTACACCTTC

size: -
V: TRBV3-1/TRBV3-2
D: -
J: TRBJ2-3
CDR3: CASSQAFAESTDTQYF
DNA: TGTGCCAGCAGCCAAGCTTTCGCGGAAAGCACAGATACGCAGTATTTT